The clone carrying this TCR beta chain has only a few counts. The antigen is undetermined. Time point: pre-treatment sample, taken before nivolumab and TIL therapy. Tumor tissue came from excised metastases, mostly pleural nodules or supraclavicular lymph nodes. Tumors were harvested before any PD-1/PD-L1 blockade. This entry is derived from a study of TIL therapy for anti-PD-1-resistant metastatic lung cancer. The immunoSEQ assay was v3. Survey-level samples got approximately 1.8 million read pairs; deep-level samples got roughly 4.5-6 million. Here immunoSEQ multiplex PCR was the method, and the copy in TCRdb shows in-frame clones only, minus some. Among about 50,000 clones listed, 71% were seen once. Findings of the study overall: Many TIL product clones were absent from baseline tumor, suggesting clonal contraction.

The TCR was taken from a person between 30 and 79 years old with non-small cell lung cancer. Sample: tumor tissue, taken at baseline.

CDR3 residues: CASSVATGELFF. The CDR3 DNA reads TGTGCCAGCAGCGTAGCCACCGGGGAGCTGTTTTTT. V and J are TRBV9 and TRBJ2-2, with D unclear. The CDR3 extends over 12 amino acids. Trimming pared 0 bases from V and 4 bases from J, leaving 1 base between. Germline CDR1 and CDR2: SGDLS and YYNGEE.